This T cell receptor (beta chain) was found in a study of T cells after yellow fever vaccination. The overall study: With SMART-Seq v4 Ultra Low Input, the fractions containing low cell numbers were prepared. Study observations and caveats: It was the secondary response that reached its peak faster, day 5 versus 15, but it was weaker. Subsequent booster samples again held most clones from primary vaccination (96% CD4, approximately 86% CD8).

V lost 1 base and J 6 bases, leaving 13 bases between the germline ends. Germline assignment: CDR1 DFQATT and CDR2 SNEGSKA (reference sequence). The CDR3 has 14 residues. For this clonotype: Its antigen is not identified.

5'RACE template switching generated TCR cDNA, adding a universal primer site and UMIs. TCRdb called the 5' RACE reads again in MiXCR, with one record for every CDR3 protein. The repertoire holds around 250,000 distinct CDR3 sequences, with 6.9% as singletons. The sample consisted of CD4+ T cells sorted from PBMCs, taken 15 days after the yellow fever booster vaccination. V gene TRBV20-1 combines with J gene TRBJ2-1; D might be TRBD2 (5 bases). The TCR originated in a man between 25 and 39 years old who received the YFV17D yellow fever vaccine. Here the CDR3 DNA reads TGCAGTGCTAGAGGCGTCCCCCGGGGCAATGAGCAGTTCTTC. This sequence encodes CSARGVPRGNEQFF.